This T cell receptor (beta chain) was captured in a study of OX40 agonist ivuxolimab in advanced cancers. Clones were sequenced by immunoSEQ multiplex PCR, and TCRdb holds only the in-frame ones, with some missing. This table holds fewer than 70,000 clones, about 89% found once. This CDR3 contains 13 residues. V gave up 6 bases and J gave up 2 bases, with 11 bases separating them. Germline V gene sequence: CDR1 SGDLS, CDR2 YYNGEE. The rearrangement links TRBV9 to TRBJ1-2, with D hard to call. The source is an adult with an advanced solid tumor such as melanoma, head and neck, liver or kidney cancer. The sample consisted of CD4+ or CD8+ T cells sorted from blood, taken in a trial of the OX40 agonist ivuxolimab. This chain's CDR3 is CASTPAPNYGYTF. The CDR3 region has the DNA TGTGCCAGCACCCCAGCGCCGAACTATGGCTACACCTTC.